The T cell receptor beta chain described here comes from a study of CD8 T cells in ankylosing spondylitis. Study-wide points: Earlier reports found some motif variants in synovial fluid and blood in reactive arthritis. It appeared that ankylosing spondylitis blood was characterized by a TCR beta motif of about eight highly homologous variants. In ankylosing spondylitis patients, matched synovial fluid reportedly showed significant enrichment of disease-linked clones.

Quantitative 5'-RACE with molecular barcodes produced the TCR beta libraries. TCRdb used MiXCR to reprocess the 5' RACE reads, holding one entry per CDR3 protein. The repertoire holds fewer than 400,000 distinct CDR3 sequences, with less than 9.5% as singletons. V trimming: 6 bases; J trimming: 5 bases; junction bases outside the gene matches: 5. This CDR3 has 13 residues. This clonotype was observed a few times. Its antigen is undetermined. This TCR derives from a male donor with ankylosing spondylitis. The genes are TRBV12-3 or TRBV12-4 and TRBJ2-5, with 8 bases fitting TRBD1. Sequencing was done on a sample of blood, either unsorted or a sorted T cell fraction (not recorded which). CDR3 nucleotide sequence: TGTGCCAGCAGCTTTAACAGGGGGGAGACCCAGTACTTC. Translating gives CASSFNRGETQYF.